The clone carrying this T cell receptor (beta chain) was picked up a small number of times. Its target is unknown. Uncontrolled infection, other autoimmune disease, pregnancy or lactation excluded patients. It was over 9.5 ml of fresh peripheral blood that supplied the PBMCs. This record comes from a study of T cells in Graves' hyperthyroidism and ophthalmopathy. Whole-study findings and limits: The model forecast ophthalmopathy, anticipating it by a median around 6.5 months before onset. Blood shared most expanded thyroid clonotypes above 0.001.

Amplified TCR beta CDR3 regions came from RNA transcripts. HTBI primers drove first-round RT-PCR of the TCR CDR3. Each CDR3 protein gets one entry after TCRdb re-called the multiplex PCR reads with MiXCR. This table has more than 650,000 distinct CDR3 sequences, about 14% appearing once. Germline loops: CDR1 DFQATT, CDR2 SNEGSKA (reference sequence). The CDR3 is 14 amino acids. The V gene lost 6 bases and the J gene lost 3 bases, with 14 bases spanning the gap. The V and J genes are TRBV20-1 and TRBJ2-2; D unclear. Specimen: blood. This clonotype originated in a woman aged 18-29 years with Graves' hyperthyroidism. This CDR3 reads CSASHRRDTGELFF. The CDR3 DNA reads TGCAGTGCCTCACACCGGAGAGACACCGGGGAGCTGTTTTTT.